The subject of this entry is one TCR beta chain. Its antigen is still unknown. Qualities for individual bases were not recorded, and no much larger clone is one base off. The sample comes from a study of OX40 agonist ivuxolimab in advanced cancers. Regarding the research as a whole: Ivuxolimab was a fully human IgG2 agonistic monoclonal antibody targeting the costimulatory receptor OX40 (CD134). Among the roughly 50 dose-escalation patients, about 19 had hepatocellular carcinoma, roughly 15 melanoma, 9 renal cell carcinoma and 9 head and neck cancer. The point of sequencing TCRbeta in the periphery was to test whether ivuxolimab changed TCR sequence diversity and drove clonal T-cell expansion. A male proportion of approximately 83% and a mean age of 60 years, ranging from about 20 to 79, were recorded for the dose-escalation cohort. The monotherapy dose-escalation portion (N ≈ 50 patients) of the phase I ivuxolimab trial is reported in the paper. Prior anti-PD-1, anti-PD-L1 or anti-CTLA-4 therapy was permitted, and checkpoint inhibitors had been received by around 40% of dose-escalation patients. Intravenous ivuxolimab was administered to patients every 2 weeks at six dose levels: 0.01, 0.1, 0.3, 1.5, 3 and 10 mg/kg. Partial responses were achieved by three dose-escalation patients, of whom one had hepatocellular carcinoma and two had cutaneous melanoma. Broad study findings and their caveats: Antigen specificity was not determined for the clonally expanded peripheral T cells. After ivuxolimab, more expanded clones were found on average in CD8+ T cells than in CD4+ T cells. At doses from 0.1 to 3.0 mg/kg, clonal expansion was seen in both CD4+ and CD8+ blood T cells between baseline and week 6. Partial responders in the 0.1-3.0 mg/kg groups had among the lowest normalized peripheral clonal expansion, especially among CD8+ T cells. Low levels of normalized T-cell clonal expansion were also seen in some nonresponding patients.

According to the germline V gene (reference sequence), CDR1 reads SEHNR and CDR2 reads FQNEAQ. V lost 5 bases and J lost 4 bases, and the count of bases not matched to a germline gene is 3. The CDR3 runs 13 amino acids, cysteine and phenylalanine included. Only the CDR3 part of the read is kept: 39 bases, read in frame from the first base. The trial excluded patients who had a history of autoimmune disease or who were on systemic immunosuppression. Peripheral blood for TCR sequencing was drawn from every dose cohort at baseline, at cycle 4 day 1 and at cycle 7 day 1. The samples were taken from a phase I, first-in-human, multicenter, open-label dose-escalation trial of ivuxolimab. The trial enrolled adults with locally advanced or metastatic head and neck squamous cell, hepatocellular, melanoma or renal cell carcinoma. Before TCR sequencing, CD4+ T cells and CD8+ T cells from peripheral blood were sorted into separate populations.

Genomic DNA was extracted from sorted cells for sequencing of the TCRbeta CDR3 region. The immunoSEQ Assay was used to sequence the TCRbeta CDR3 regions. Imported from immuneACCESS, the table was reduced by TCRdb to in-frame sequences with V and J called. These copies leave out some clones; in studies compared against another copy, an unresolved V gene accounts for under half, and the cause of the remainder is not known. For this sample there are about 54,000 clones; approximately 80% appear just once. 4% to 5% of the sample rests with the top ten. The sequence links TRBV7-9 to TRBJ1-1, and 8 junctional nucleotides match TRBD1. Sample: CD4+ or CD8+ T cells sorted from blood, taken in a trial of the OX40 agonist ivuxolimab. The clonotype comes from an adult with an advanced solid tumor such as melanoma, head and neck, liver or kidney cancer. The DNA sequence reads TGTGCCAGCAGCAGGACAGGGACCACTGAAGCTTTCTTT. Its product reads: CASSRTGTTEAFF.